The 11 T cell receptor beta chains below come from one sample, sequenced in a study of blood T cells in healthy people across ages. Primers used in a second PCR of roughly 6 to 12 cycles were a sample-barcoded 5' primer and a J-beta primer mix. A single record per CDR3 protein comes from TCRdb applying MiXCR to the 5' RACE reads. Of 800,000 to 1,000,000 distinct CDR3 sequences in the sample, 45% to 50% are singletons; the top ten hold under 15%. The sequencing input was blood. The receptors come from a man younger than 40 in good health.

A few counts support this clonotype. The chain carries TRBV7-9 and TRBJ1-1; 9 positions agree with TRBD1. V lost 2 bases, J lost 6 bases, and 7 bases stayed unmatched. This CDR3 has 15 amino acids. Germline-derived CDR1 and CDR2 are SEHNR and FQNEAQ (reference sequence). The CDR3 coding sequence is TGTGCCAGCAGCTTACCTCCGACAGGGGGGGCTGAAGCTTTCTTT. Its translation: CASSLPPTGGAEAFF.

The CDR3 region has the DNA TGTGCCAGCAGTATGGAGGGCTGGGAGACCCAGTACTTC. This codes for CASSMEGWETQYF. This sequence joins TRBV6-2 or TRBV6-3 and TRBJ2-4; maybe TRBD2 (6 bases). The DNA matches TRBJ2-5 better at its end, which makes the J call doubtful. Germline V lookup: CDR1 MNHEY, CDR2 SVGEGT. The CDR3 loop spans 13 amino acids.

The rearrangement joins TRBV13 to TRBJ2-3; 8 positions match TRBD2. J gave up 1 base and V 2 bases, and 2 bases lay outside the gene matches. This CDR3 region has 15 residues. The germline V gene encodes CDR1 PRHDT and CDR2 FYEKMQ (reference sequence). The CDR3 protein is CASSLFGGGTDTQYF. CDR3 nucleotides: TGTGCCAGCAGCTTATTCGGGGGGGGCACAGATACGCAGTATTTT. Looking up the rest from reference TRBV13 and TRBJ2-3 gives the full variable domain: AAGVIQSPRHLIKEKRETATLKCYPIPRHDTVYWYQQGPGQDPQFLISFYEKMQSDKGSIPDRFSAQQFSDYHSELNMSSLELGDSALYFCASSLFGGGTDTQYFGPGTRLTVL.

V usage is TRBV9 and J usage is TRBJ2-1, with a tentative D call TRBD1 (8 bases). Germline CDR1 is SGDLS and CDR2 is YYNGEE. This CDR3 spans 14 amino acids. V was clipped by 6 bases and J by 5 bases, with 15 bases between them. This CDR3 reads CASKAGQEHNEQFF. In DNA, the CDR3 is TGTGCCAGCAAAGCGGGACAGGAGCACAATGAGCAGTTCTTC.

The table lists this clonotype with a few counts. This chain uses TRBV21-1 with TRBJ2-1; TRBD2 was called by the table and not checked on the DNA. TRBV21-1 is given as a pseudogene. The CDR3 is made up of 16 amino acids. CDR3 region: CASSKLASISYNEQFF. The DNA for the CDR3 is TGTGCCAGCAGCAAACTAGCCTCTATCTCCTACAATGAGCAGTTCTTC.

The rearrangement uses TRBV4-1 and TRBJ2-1; D perhaps matches TRBD2 (6 bases). Between the trimmed V and J ends, which lost 3 bases and 8 bases, there was a span of 17 bases. This CDR3 is built from 15 residues. Germline CDR1 and CDR2: MGHRA and YSYEKL. CDR3 in amino acids: CASSHSLLAVDEQFF. DNA of the CDR3: TGCGCCAGCAGCCATTCCTTACTAGCTGTCGATGAGCAGTTCTTC.

This clonotype showed up just a few times. V usage is TRBV4-3 and J usage is TRBJ2-5; tentative D call: TRBD1 (5 bases). Germline CDR1 and CDR2: LGHNA and YSLEER. This CDR3 is 17 amino acids long. The V end lost 4 bases, the J end lost 4 bases, and 22 bases lay between the germline ends. The CDR3 region is CASSPLLRQPKGETQYF. The CDR3 DNA reads as TGCGCCAGCAGCCCTCTACTACGACAGCCCAAGGGAGAGACCCAGTACTTC.

Worth noting for this clonotype: The junction departs from germline at one end; a sequencing error may be responsible. The chain joins TRBV5-6 to TRBJ2-1; TRBD1 aligns across 8 bases. Germline CDR1 and CDR2: SGHDT and YYEEEE. The CDR3 is made up of 16 amino acids. The CDR3 DNA sequence: TGTGCCGGCAGCTTTTACCGGGACAGGCCATACAATGAGCAGTTCTTC. It encodes CAGSFYRDRPYNEQFF.

The rearrangement joins TRBV6-2 or TRBV6-3 to TRBJ2-4; D is tentatively TRBD1 or TRBD2 (5 bases each). CDR1 MNHEY and CDR2 SVGEGT come from the germline V gene. The CDR3 consists of 15 residues. V was clipped by 6 bases and J by 0 bases, with 12 bases between them. For the CDR3, the DNA is TGTGCCAGCAGGGCAGGGAGTCTAGCCAAAAACATTCAGTACTTC. Translated, it gives CASRAGSLAKNIQYF.

The J gene is TRBJ2-6, the V gene TRBV25-1; D gene ambiguous. V lost 1 base and J lost 2, with 6 bases in between. CDR1 and CDR2 from the germline V gene are MGHDK and SYGVNS. The CDR3 sequence is 15 residues long. The chain's CDR3 is CASSEWGTGANVLTF. The CDR3 nucleotides read TGTGCCAGCAGTGAATGGGGAACTGGGGCCAACGTCCTGACTTTC.

J is TRBJ2-1 and V is TRBV21-1; the table's D call TRBD2 went unverified against the DNA. TRBV21-1 is annotated as a pseudogene. The CDR3 sequence is 12 residues long. The CDR3 loop is CARPLGYSEQFF. The CDR3 region has the DNA TGTGCCAGGCCACTAGGTTATAGTGAGCAGTTCTTC.